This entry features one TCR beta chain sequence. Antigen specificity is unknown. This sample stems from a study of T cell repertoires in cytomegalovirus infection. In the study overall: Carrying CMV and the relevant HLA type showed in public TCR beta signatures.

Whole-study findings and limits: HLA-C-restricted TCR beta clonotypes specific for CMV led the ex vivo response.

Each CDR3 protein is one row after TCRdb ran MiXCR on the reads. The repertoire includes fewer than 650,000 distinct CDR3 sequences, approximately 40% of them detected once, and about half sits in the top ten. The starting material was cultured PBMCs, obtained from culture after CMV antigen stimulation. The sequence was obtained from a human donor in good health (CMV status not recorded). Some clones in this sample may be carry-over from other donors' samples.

The CDR3 bases are TGTGCCAGCAGCCTTGGACTAGCGGCGGTCTACGAGCAGTACTTC. Translation gives CASSLGLAAVYEQYF. This rearrangement joins TRBV9 to TRBJ2-7, with 10 bases aligning to TRBD2. CDR1 and CDR2 from the germline V gene are SGDLS and YYNGEE. After removal of 4 bases from V and 3 bases from J, the junction contained 7 bases not matched to a gene. CDR3 length: 15 amino acids.